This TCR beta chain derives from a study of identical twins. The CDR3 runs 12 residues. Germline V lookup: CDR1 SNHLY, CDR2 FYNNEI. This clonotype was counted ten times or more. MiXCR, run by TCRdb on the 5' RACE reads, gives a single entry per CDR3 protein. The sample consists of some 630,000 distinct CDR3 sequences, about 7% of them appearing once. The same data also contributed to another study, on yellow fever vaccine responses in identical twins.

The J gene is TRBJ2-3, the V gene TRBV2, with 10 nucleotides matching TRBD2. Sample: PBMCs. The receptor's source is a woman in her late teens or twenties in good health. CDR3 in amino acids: CGLAGDTDTQYF. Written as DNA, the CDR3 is TGTGGCCTAGCGGGAGACACAGATACGCAGTATTTT.